One sample yielded the 6 T cell receptor beta chains listed below, sequenced in a study of cytomegalovirus exposure and HLA in healthy donors (dated by TCRdb to 2017 to 2019). Receptor amplification or capture employed the immunoSEQ multiplex PCR assay. For the multiplex PCR, a mixture combining 60 forward primers for TCR Vbeta segments and 13 reverse primers for TCR Jbeta segments was used. TCRdb retrieved this table from immuneACCESS and kept in-frame rearrangements only. Not all clones are present; in checked studies, unresolved V genes account for under half, and no reason is known for the remainder. The sample includes over 150,000 clones, with around 68% observed a single time. Less than 1.5% of the sample is in the top ten clones. Sample: PBMCs. Receptor source: a man aged 50 to 60 in good health and CMV-seronegative.

The sample holds a few counts of this clone. The chain employs TRBV11-1 and TRBJ1-2; D perhaps matches TRBD1 (6 bases). The germline CDR1 and CDR2 sequences are SGHAT and FQDESV (reference sequence). This CDR3 spans 13 amino acids. V gave up 5 bases and J gave up 5 bases, with 12 bases separating them. For the CDR3, the DNA is TGTGCCAGCAGCCAGGGGTTTGAGTATGGCTACACCTTC. It specifies CASSQGFEYGYTF. The full variable domain, with the rest looked up from reference TRBV11-1 and TRBJ1-2, is EAEVAQSPRYKITEKSQAVAFWCDPISGHATLYWYRQILGQGPELLVQFQDESVVDDSQLPKDRFSAERLKGVDSTLKIQPAELGDSAMYLCASSQGFEYGYTFGSGTRLTVV.

The CDR3 region is CASSLTMTSQFF. For the CDR3, the DNA is TGTGCCAGCAGCTTAACAATGACTAGCCAGTTCTTC. This sequence joins TRBV7-2 and TRBJ2-1; 7 bases fit TRBD2. The CDR3 is 12 residues long. CDR1 and CDR2 (germline): SGHTA, FQGNSA. J was trimmed by 13 bases and V by 2 bases; bases with no gene match: 5.

Concerning this clone itself: Germline and junction disagree at one end, which may indicate a read error. Other nucleotide sequences in the sample specify the same CDR3. V usage is TRBV6-1 and J usage is TRBJ1-6, with D unclear. Germline lookup yields CDR1 MNHNS and CDR2 SASEGT. The CDR3 length is 14 residues. This chain's CDR3 is CASSGRTYNSPLHF. The CDR3 DNA reads TGTGCCAGCAGTGGGAGGACCTATAATTCGCCCCTCCACTTT.

The chain carries TRBV5-5 and TRBJ1-2, with 10 bases fitting TRBD1. V lost 2 bases to trimming and J lost 7 bases; unmatched junction nucleotides: 5. The CDR3 has 14 amino acids. Germline CDR1 and CDR2: SGHKS and YYEKEE (reference sequence). This chain's CDR3 is CASSFDRDRGGYTF. Written as DNA, the CDR3 is TGTGCCAGCAGCTTCGACCGGGACAGGGGTGGCTACACCTTC.

This clone has just a few counts. This chain uses TRBV7-2 with TRBJ2-7, with a tentative D call TRBD2 (6 bases). There are 13 residues in the CDR3. Deletions cut 6 bases from V and 6 bases from J, with 15 bases between. Germline values: CDR1 SGHTA, CDR2 FQGNSA. This chain's CDR3 is CASSLPGLVEQYF. The DNA of the CDR3 is TGTGCCAGCAGTTTACCGGGACTTGTCGAGCAGTACTTC.

The V and J genes are TRBV6-5 and TRBJ2-5; D unresolved. The J call may be mistaken, given a closer DNA end match to TRBJ2-7. Germline V lookup: CDR1 MNHEY, CDR2 SVGAGI. CDR3 length equals 12 residues. CDR3 sequence reads: CASSSSAYEQYF. The CDR3 DNA reads TGTGCCAGCAGTTCCTCTGCCTACGAGCAGTACTTC.